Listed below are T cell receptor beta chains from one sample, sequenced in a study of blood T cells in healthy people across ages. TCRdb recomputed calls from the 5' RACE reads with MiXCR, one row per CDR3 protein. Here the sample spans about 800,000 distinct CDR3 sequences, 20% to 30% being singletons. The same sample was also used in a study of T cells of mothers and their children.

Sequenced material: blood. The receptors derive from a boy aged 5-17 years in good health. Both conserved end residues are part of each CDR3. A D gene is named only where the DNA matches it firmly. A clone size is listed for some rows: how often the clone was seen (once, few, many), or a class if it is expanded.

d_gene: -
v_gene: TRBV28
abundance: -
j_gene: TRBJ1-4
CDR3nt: TGTGCCAGCAGTTCGATCCGAATCGAAAAACTGTTTTTT
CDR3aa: CASSSIRIEKLFF

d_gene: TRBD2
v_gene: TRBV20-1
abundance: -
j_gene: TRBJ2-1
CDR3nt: TGCAGTGCTTGGGAGGGCCTTCTTAATGAGCAGTTCTTC
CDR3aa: CSAWEGLLNEQFF

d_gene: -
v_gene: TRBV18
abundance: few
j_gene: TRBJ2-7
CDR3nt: TGTGCCAGCTCCTCCGGGCCAAACTACGAGCAGTACTTC
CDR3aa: CASSSGPNYEQYF

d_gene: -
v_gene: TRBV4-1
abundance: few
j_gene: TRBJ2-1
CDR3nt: TGCGCCAGCACTTTCGGTGGGGCCCTCTCCTACAATGAGCAGTTCTTC
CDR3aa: CASTFGGALSYNEQFF

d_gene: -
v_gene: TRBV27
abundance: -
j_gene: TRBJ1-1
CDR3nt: TGTGCCAGCAGTTTTGAGGGGGGCTATGGGAACACTGAAGCTTTCTTT
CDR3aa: CASSFEGGYGNTEAFF

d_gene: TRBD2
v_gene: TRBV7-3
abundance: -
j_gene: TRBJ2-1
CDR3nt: TGTGCCAGCAGCTCCGTGGCGGGGGGGACTGGTGAGCAGTTCTTC
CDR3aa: CASSSVAGGTGEQFF

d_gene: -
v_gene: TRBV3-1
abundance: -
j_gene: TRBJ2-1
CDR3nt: TGTGCCAGCAGCCTCAAGGGACCCGACAATGAGCAGTTCTTC
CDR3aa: CASSLKGPDNEQFF

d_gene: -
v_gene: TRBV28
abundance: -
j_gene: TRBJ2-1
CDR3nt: TGTGCCAGCAGTGAACCGTCTAGCATCTCCTACAATGAGCAGTTCTTC
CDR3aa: CASSEPSSISYNEQFF

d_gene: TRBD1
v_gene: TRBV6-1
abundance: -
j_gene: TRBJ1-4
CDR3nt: TGTGCCAGCACTGGACAGGGTAGATGGCCTAATGAAAAACTGTTTTTT
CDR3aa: CASTGQGRWPNEKLFF

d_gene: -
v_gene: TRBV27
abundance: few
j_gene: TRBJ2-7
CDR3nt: TGTGCCAGCAGTTTAAGTCCCTCAGGGGACTACGAGCAGTACTTC
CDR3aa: CASSLSPSGDYEQYF

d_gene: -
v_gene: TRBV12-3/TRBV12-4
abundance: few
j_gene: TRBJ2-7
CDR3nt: TGTGCCAGCAGTCCGGACAGCACCACCCTATACGGCGGGAGTTACGAGCAGTACTTC
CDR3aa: CASSPDSTTLYGGSYEQYF

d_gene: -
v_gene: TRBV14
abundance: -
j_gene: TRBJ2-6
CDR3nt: TGTGCCAGCAGCCAAGTTAAGTACTCTGGGGCCAACGTCCTGACTTTC
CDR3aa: CASSQVKYSGANVLTF

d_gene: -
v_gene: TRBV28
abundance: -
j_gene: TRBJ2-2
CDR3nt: TGTGCCAGCAGCTCTCGAAACACCGGGGAGCTGTTTTTT
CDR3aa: CASSSRNTGELFF

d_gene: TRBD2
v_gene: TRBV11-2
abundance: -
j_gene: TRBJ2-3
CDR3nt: TGTGCCAGCAGCTATGCGTCGGCTCTTGGGACTAGCGGGGGAGGGAGAACAGATACGCAGTATTTT
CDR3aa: CASSYASALGTSGGGRTDTQYF

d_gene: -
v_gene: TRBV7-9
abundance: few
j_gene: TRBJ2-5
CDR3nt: TGTGCCAGCAGCTTATTTTCGGGGCAAGAGACCCAGTACTTC
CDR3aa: CASSLFSGQETQYF

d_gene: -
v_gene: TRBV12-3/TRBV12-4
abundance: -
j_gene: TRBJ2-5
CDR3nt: TGTGCCAGCAATACAGGGTTCCAAGAGACCCAGTACTTC
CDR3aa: CASNTGFQETQYF

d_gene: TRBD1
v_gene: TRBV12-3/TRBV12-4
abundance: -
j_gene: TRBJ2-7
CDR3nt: TGTGCCAGCAGTTTAGTAGGACAGGGGGCGTCGCAGTACTTC
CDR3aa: CASSLVGQGASQYF

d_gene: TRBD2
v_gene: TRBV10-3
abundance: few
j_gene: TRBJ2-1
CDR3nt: TGTGCCATCAGTGAAAGCGGGGGTATCGGCAATGAGCAGTTCTTC
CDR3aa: CAISESGGIGNEQFF

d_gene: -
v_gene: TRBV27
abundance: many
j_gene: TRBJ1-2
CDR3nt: TGTGCCAGCAGTCCCCAGGGTAACTATGGCTACACCTTC
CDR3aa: CASSPQGNYGYTF

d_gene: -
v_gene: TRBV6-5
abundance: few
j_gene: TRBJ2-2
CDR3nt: TGTGCCTCCCATCGGGGATCGAACACCGGGGAGCTGTTTTTT
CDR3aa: CASHRGSNTGELFF

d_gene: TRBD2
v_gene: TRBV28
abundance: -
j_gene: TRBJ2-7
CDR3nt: TGTGCCAGCAGGGTCCACGGGGGGATCGCCTACGAGCAGTACTTC
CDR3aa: CASRVHGGIAYEQYF

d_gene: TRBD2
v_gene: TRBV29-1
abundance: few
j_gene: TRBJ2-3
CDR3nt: TGCAGCCTGACCCCCACTAGCGGAGACACAGATACGCAGTATTTT
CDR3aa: CSLTPTSGDTDTQYF

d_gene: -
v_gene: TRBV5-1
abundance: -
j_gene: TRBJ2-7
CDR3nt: TGCGCCAGCAATGAGGACAGCAATTACGAGCAGTACTTC
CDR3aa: CASNEDSNYEQYF

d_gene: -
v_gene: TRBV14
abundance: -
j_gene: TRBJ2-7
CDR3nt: TGTGCCAGCAGCCCAGCGCCAGGTACCTACGAGCAGTACTTC
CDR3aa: CASSPAPGTYEQYF

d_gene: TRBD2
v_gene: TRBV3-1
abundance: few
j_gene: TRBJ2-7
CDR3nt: TGTGCCAGCAGCCTAACCGGGACTAGCGGGAGATCCGAGCAGTACTTC
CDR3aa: CASSLTGTSGRSEQYF

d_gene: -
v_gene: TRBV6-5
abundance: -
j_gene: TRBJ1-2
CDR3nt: TGTGCCAGCAGGATCGGCAGGTTGGGGAGCTATGGCTACACCTTC
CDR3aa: CASRIGRLGSYGYTF

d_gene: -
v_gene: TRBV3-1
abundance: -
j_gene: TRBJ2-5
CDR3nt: TGTGCCAGCAGCCAAGATCAGGCCCCGGCGGAGACCCAGTACTTC
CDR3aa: CASSQDQAPAETQYF

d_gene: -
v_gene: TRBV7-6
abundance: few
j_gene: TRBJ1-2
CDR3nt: TGTGCCAGCAGCTTACAACAGGGCCTTAACTATGGCTACACCTTC
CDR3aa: CASSLQQGLNYGYTF

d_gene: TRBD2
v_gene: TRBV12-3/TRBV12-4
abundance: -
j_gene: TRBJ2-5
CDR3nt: TGTGCCAGCAGCCTCGGACTAGGTGGAGAGACCCAGTACTTC
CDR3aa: CASSLGLGGETQYF

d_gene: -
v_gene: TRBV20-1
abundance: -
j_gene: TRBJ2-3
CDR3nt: TGCAGTGCTAGAGGGACCTGGGGGGAGAGCGGCACAGATACGCAGTATTTT
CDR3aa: CSARGTWGESGTDTQYF

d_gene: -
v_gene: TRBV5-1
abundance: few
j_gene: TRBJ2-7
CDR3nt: TGCGCCAGCAGCTTGGGGGCCCCCGGGGAGCAGTACTTC
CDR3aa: CASSLGAPGEQYF

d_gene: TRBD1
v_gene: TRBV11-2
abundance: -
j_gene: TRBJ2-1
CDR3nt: TGTGCCAGCAGCCCCCAGGGACAGGGGCCCTACAATGAGCAGTTCTTC
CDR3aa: CASSPQGQGPYNEQFF

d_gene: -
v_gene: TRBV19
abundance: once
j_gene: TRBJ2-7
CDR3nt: TGTGCCAGTAGTATAGGGAAGAGGGCCTCCTACGAGCAGTACTTC
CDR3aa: CASSIGKRASYEQYF

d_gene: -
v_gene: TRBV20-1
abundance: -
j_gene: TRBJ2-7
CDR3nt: TGCAGTGCTAGGAAGTTTACAGGATCCTACGAGCAGTACTTC
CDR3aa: CSARKFTGSYEQYF

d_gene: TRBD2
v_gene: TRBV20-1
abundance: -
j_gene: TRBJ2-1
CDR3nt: TGCAGTGCTCTGACTAGCGGGGGACGCTCCTACAATGAGCAGTTCTTC
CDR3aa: CSALTSGGRSYNEQFF

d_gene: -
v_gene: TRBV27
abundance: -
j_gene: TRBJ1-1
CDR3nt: TGTGCCAGCAGTTTCCAGGGCCCGAGCACTGAAGCTTTCTTT
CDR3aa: CASSFQGPSTEAFF

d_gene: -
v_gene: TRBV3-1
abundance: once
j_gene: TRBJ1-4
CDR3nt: TGTGCCAGCAGCCAAGATGGCGAGAAGACTTTT
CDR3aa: CASSQDGEKTF

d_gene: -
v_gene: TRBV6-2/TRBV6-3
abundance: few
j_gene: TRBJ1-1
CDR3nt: TGTGCCAGCAGTTCCACGTATACTGAAGCTTTCTTT
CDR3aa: CASSSTYTEAFF

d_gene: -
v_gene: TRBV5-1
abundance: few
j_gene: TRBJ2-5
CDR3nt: TGCGCCAGCAGCTTGGAGGGGGGAGAGGAGACCCAGTACTTC
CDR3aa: CASSLEGGEETQYF

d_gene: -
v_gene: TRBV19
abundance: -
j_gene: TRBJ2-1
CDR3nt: TGTGCCAGTACCCAAGGTCCCTACAATGAGCAGTTCTTC
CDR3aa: CASTQGPYNEQFF

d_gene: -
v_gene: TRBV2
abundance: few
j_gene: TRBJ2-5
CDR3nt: TGTGCCAGCAGTGAAGTGGCTCGGCAAGAGACCCAGTACTTC
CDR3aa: CASSEVARQETQYF

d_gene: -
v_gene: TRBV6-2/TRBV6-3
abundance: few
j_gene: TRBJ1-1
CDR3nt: TGTGCCAGCAGACCAAGGGAGGGCGGGAACACTGAAGCTTTCTTT
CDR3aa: CASRPREGGNTEAFF

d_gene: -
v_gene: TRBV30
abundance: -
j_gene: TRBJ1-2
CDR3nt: TGTGCCTGGAGCGTAGGACAGAGGACTTATGGCTACACCTTC
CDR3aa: CAWSVGQRTYGYTF

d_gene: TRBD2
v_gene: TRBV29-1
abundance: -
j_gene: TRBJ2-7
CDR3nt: TGCAGCGTAGCCCTAGGAGTAATGAGCGGGAGCTCCTACGAGCAGTACTTC
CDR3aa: CSVALGVMSGSSYEQYF

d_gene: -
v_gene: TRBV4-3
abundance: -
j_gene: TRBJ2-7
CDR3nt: TGCGCCAGCAGCCACGGCAGGGAATACGAGCAGTACTTC
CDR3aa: CASSHGREYEQYF

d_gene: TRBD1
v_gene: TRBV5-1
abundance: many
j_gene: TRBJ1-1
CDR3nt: TGCGCCAGCAGCTTGGGGGACAGGGGAGGTCCCGAAGCTTTCTTT
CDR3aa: CASSLGDRGGPEAFF

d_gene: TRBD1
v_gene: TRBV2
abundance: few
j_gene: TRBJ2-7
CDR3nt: TGTGCCACGGTGTTCTCCGGGACAGGGATCTACGAGCAGTACTTC
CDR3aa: CATVFSGTGIYEQYF

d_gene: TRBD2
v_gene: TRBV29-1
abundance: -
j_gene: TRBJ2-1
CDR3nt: TGCAGCGTTGGAGGGACTAGCGGGAAATCCTACAATGAGCAGTTCTTC
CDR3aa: CSVGGTSGKSYNEQFF

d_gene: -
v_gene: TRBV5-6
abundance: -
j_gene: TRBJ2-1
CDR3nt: TGTGCCAGCAGCTTGGCCCTCAGGGCGAATGAGCAGTTCTTC
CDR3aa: CASSLALRANEQFF

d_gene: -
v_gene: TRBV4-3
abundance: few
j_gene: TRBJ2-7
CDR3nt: TGCGCCAGCAGCCAAGATCAGGTGTCGGCGGTTCGTTACGAGCAGTACTTC
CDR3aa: CASSQDQVSAVRYEQYF

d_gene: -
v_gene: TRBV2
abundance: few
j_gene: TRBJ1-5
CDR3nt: TGTGCCAGCGGTCCGAGTCAGCCCCAGCATTTT
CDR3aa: CASGPSQPQHF

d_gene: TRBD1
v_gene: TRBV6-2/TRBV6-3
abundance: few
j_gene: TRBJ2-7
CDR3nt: TGTGTCACACTTACAGGGGTCATATACGAGCAGTACTTC
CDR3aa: CVTLTGVIYEQYF

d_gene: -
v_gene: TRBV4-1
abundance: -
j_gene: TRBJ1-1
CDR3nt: TGCGCCAGCAGCCAAGTTACGGGTGGGGCGAACACTGAAGCTTTCTTT
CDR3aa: CASSQVTGGANTEAFF

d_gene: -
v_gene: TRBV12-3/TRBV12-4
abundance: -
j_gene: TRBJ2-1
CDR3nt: TGTGCCAGCAGTATGGACAGTTACAATGAGCAGTTCTTC
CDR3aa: CASSMDSYNEQFF

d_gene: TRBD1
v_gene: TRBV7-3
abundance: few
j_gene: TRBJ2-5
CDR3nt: TGTGCCAGCAGCGCCCGACAGGGGGTTAGAGAGACCCAGTACTTC
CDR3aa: CASSARQGVRETQYF